This T cell receptor (beta chain) originates from a study of shared clonotypes between healthy human individuals. Concerning this clone itself: The antigen remains undetermined.

TCRdb keeps only in-frame clones here, not all; method: immunoSEQ multiplex PCR. This sample carries more than 2,000,000 clones, over 90% of them seen once, and the ten largest clones take 0.39%. Points from the study as a whole: Estimated clonotype richness was generally higher in naive than memory subsets.

The V end was cut by 5 bases, the J end by 1 base, with 8 bases between. Per germline, CDR1 SGHTA and CDR2 FQGTGA. The CDR3 totals 13 residues. The chain joins TRBV7-3 to TRBJ1-1; D is uncertain. The sample taken for sequencing was naive CD4+ T cells from PBMCs. Specified subset: CD45RA+ positively selected. The clonotype originates from a man aged 18 to 30 in good health. Some clones in this sample may be carry-over from other donors' samples. The CDR3 region is CASSPDGNTEAFF. As DNA, the CDR3 is TGTGCCAGCAGCCCCGACGGGAACACTGAAGCTTTCTTT.